Only a few counts were recorded for the clone carrying this T cell receptor beta chain. What it binds is not known. Germline loops: CDR1 MGHRA, CDR2 YSYEKL. There are 15 residues in the CDR3. V was cut by 1 base and J by 9 bases, with 13 bases left in between. The authors took PBMCs from over 8.5 ml fresh peripheral blood. This entry is derived from a study of T cells in Graves' hyperthyroidism and ophthalmopathy. Findings and limits, study-wide: Classification by a 13 V-J model distinguished ophthalmopathy from stable hyperthyroidism. Median prediction lead before ophthalmopathy onset was 5 to 7.5 months with the model. The blood repertoire included most of the expanded thyroid clonotypes above 0.001.

RNA transcripts gave rise to amplified TCR beta CDR3 regions. HTBI primers were employed in a first-round RT-PCR of the TCR CDR3. TCRdb analysed the multiplex PCR reads with MiXCR anew, one entry per CDR3 protein. The sample lists hundreds of thousands of distinct CDR3 sequences, over 20% occurring once. The chain combines TRBV4-1 with TRBJ1-6; a weak D match, TRBD1 (6 bases). The clonotype comes from a man aged 30 to 39 with Graves' ophthalmopathy. Source material: blood. As DNA, the CDR3 is TGCGCCAGCAGCCAAGGATACAGGGAGGGTTCACCCCTCCACTTT. Its protein product is CASSQGYREGSPLHF.